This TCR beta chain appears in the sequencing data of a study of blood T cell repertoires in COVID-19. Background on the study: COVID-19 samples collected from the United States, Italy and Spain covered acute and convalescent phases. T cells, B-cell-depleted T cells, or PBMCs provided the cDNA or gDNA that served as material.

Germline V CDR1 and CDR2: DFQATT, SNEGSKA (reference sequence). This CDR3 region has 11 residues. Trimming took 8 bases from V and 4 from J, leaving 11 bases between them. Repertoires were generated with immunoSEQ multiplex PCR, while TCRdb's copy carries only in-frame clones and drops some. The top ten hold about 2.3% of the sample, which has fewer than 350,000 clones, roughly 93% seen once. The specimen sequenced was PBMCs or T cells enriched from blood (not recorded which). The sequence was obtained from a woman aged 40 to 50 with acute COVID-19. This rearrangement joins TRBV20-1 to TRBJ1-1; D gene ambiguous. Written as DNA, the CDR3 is TGCAGTCCCCTTCTTTCCACTGAAGCTTTCTTT. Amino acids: CSPLLSTEAFF.